This T cell receptor (beta chain) was captured in a study of cytomegalovirus exposure and HLA in healthy donors. The CDR3 runs to 14 residues. Germline CDR1 reads LNHDA; CDR2 reads SQIVND (reference sequence). V lost 6 bases, J lost 0 bases, and 1 base stayed unmatched. Sequencing was performed with immunoSEQ multiplex PCR; in TCRdb, only in-frame clones are kept and a portion is missing. The sample shows approximately 57,000 clones, just over 90% of them seen only once. Regarding the study as a whole: The study put about 180 TCR beta chains on its list as cytomegalovirus-associated. Despite most TCR sequences being rare, some public TCRs occurred in many donors.

Worth noting for this clone: What it binds is unknown.

The material sequenced was PBMCs. The chain couples TRBV19 to TRBJ1-5; 8 bases fit TRBD1. This TCR was sampled from a woman aged 18-29 years in good health and CMV-seronegative. CDR3 sequence reads: CASRDRDSNQPQHF. CDR3 DNA: TGTGCCAGTAGGGACAGGGATAGCAATCAGCCCCAGCATTTT.